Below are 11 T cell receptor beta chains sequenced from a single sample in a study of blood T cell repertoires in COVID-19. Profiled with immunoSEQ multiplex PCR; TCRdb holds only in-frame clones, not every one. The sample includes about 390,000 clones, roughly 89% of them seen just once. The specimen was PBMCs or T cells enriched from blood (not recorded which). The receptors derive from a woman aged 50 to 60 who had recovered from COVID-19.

CDR3 in DNA: TGTGCCTGGATCTTACCAGGTGCTGAAGCTTTCTTT. This codes for CAWILPGAEAFF. The J gene is TRBJ1-1, the V gene TRBV30, with unresolved D. V was shortened by 4 bases and J by 6 bases, with 12 bases between the two germline ends. Germline V gene data show CDR1 as GTSNPN and CDR2 as SVGIG (reference sequence). The CDR3 consists of 12 residues. Variable domain in full (rest from reference TRBV30 and TRBJ1-1): SQTIHQWPATLVQPVGSPLSLECTVEGTSNPNLYWYRQAAGRGLQLLFYSVGIGQISSEVPQNLSASRPQDRQFILSSKKLLLSDSGFYLCAWILPGAEAFFGQGTRLTVV.

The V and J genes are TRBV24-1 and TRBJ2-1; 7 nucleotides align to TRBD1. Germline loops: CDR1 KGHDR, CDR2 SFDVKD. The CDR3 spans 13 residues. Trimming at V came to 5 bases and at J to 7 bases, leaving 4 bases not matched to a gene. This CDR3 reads CATSGQGGNEQFF. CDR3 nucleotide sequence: TGTGCCACCAGTGGACAGGGTGGAAATGAGCAGTTCTTC.

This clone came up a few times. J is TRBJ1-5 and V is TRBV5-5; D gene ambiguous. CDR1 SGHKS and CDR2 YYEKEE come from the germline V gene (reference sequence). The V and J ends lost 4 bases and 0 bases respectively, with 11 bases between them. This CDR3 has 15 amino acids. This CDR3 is CASSREWNSNQPQHF. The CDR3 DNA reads TGTGCCAGCAGCCGGGAATGGAATAGCAATCAGCCCCAGCATTTT.

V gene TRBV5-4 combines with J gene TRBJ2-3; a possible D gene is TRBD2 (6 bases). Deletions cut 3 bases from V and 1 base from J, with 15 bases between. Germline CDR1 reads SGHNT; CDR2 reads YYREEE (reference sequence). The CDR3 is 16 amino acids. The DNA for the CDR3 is TGTGCCAGCAGCTACCCTAGCGAGTCTGGCACAGATACGCAGTATTTT. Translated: CASSYPSESGTDTQYF. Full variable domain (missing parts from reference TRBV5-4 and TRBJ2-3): ETGVTQSPTHLIKTRGQQVTLRCSSQSGHNTVSWYQQALGQGPQFIFQYYREEENGRGNFPPRFSGLQFPNYSSELNVNALELDDSALYLCASSYPSESGTDTQYFGPGTRLTVL.

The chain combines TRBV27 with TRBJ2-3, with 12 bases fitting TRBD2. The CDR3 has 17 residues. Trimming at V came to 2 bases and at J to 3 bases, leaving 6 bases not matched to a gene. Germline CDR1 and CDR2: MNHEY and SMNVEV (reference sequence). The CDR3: CASSLGLAGGPTDTQYF. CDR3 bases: TGTGCCAGCAGTTTAGGGCTAGCGGGGGGGCCGACAGATACGCAGTATTTT.

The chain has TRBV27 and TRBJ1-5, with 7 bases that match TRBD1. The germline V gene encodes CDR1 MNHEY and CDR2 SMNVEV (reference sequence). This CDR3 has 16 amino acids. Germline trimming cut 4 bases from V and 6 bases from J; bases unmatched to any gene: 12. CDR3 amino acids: CASSSSRGVLSQPQHF. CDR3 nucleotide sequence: TGTGCCAGCAGTTCGTCCAGGGGGGTTCTAAGTCAGCCCCAGCATTTT.

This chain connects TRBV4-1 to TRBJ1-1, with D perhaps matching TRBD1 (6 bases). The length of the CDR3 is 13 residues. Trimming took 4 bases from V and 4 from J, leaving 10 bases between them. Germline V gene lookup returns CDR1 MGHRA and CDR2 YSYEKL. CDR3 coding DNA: TGCGCCAGCAGCCGGGGGGGCACCACTGAAGCTTTCTTT. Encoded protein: CASSRGGTTEAFF.

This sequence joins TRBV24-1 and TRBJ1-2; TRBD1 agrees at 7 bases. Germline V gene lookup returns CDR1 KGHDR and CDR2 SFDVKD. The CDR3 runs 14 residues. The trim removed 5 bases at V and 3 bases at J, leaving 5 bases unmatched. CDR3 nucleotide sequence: TGTGCCACCAGTGGAACAGGGGAGGACTATGGCTACACCTTC. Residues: CATSGTGEDYGYTF.

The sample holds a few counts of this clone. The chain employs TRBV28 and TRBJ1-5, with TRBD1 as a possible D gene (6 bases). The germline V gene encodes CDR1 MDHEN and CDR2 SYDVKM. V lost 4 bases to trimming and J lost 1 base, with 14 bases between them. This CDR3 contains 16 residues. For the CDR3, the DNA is TGTGCCAGCAGTTCAACAGGGATTCGAAGCAATCAGCCCCAGCATTTT. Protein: CASSSTGIRSNQPQHF.

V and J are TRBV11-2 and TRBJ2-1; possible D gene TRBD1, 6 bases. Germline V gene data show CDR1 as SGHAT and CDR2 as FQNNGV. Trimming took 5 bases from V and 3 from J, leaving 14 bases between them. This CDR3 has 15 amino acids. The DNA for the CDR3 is TGTGCCAGCAGCCCGATAAGGGGGATCTACAATGAGCAGTTCTTC. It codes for CASSPIRGIYNEQFF.

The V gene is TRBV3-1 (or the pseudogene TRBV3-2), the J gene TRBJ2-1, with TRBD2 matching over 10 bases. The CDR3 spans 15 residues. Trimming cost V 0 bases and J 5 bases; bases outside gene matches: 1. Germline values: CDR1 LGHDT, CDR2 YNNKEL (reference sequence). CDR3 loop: CASSQEGTSDNEQFF. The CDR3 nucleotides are TGTGCCAGCAGCCAAGAGGGGACTAGCGACAATGAGCAGTTCTTC.